Below, one TCR beta chain is given with its context. The antigen remains undetermined. This record belongs to a study of T-cell memory formation after mild COVID-19. Study-wide findings and caveats: Clones from the second wave (peaking day 37) had unconfirmed SARS-CoV-2 specificity.

TCRdb passed the 5' RACE reads through MiXCR, listing each CDR3 protein once. The sample contains just over 200,000 distinct CDR3 sequences, just over 9.5% of which appear only once. Source material: PBMCs or a T cell subset sorted from them (not recorded which). This sequence originates from a man in his late teens or twenties who had mild COVID-19 (a few samples of this study predate the infection). Cell type and time point are not known.

The CDR3 sequence: CASSAGLDANTGELFF. CDR3 bases: TGCGCCAGCAGCGCGGGCCTGGACGCGAACACCGGGGAGCTGTTTTTT. The chain carries TRBV5-1 and TRBJ2-2; maybe TRBD2 (5 bases). Germline V CDR1 and CDR2: SGHRS, YFSETQ. The CDR3 loop spans 16 amino acids. V was shortened by 4 bases and J by 0 bases, with 13 bases between the two germline ends.